This TCR beta chain was recovered during a study of regulatory T cells in long-lasting Graves disease. Overall study context: Antithyroid drug exposure in newly diagnosed Graves' patients had lasted under 3 months.

This clonotype was counted at least ten times. This CDR3 region has 14 residues. The germline V and J ends were trimmed by 3 bases and 4 bases, with 9 bases remaining between them. From germline, CDR1 is SGHAT and CDR2 FQNNGV. Specified time point: newly diagnosed GD, antithyroid drugs for less than 3 months. Generation of the TCR library employed RNA extracted from PBMCs. Graves' disease diagnoses followed American Thyroid Association guidelines. EDTA tubes held 8 to 10 milliliters of peripheral blood from each patient. Libraries of TCR beta came from iRepertoire HTBI primers plus Arm-PCR of CDR3 regions. Using its own MiXCR run on the multiplex PCR reads, TCRdb lists one record per CDR3 protein. The table lists some 500,000 distinct CDR3 sequences, roughly 12% of them singletons, with 10% in the top ten. This same sample was also part of a study on T cells in Graves' hyperthyroidism and ophthalmopathy. Turning to that study: The HTBI set primed first-round TCR CDR3 RT-PCR.

The sequenced sample was peripheral blood mononuclear cells (PBMCs), obtained at new diagnosis, from a patient treated with antithyroid drugs. The chain uses TRBV11-2 and TRBJ1-4; D unclear. The clonotype originates from a man younger than 40 with Graves disease. The CDR3 nucleotides read TGTGCCAGCAGCTTCGGGTGGGGTAATGAAAAACTGTTTTTT. This gives the protein CASSFGWGNEKLFF.